Shown below are 14 T cell receptor beta chains from a single sample sequenced in a study of CD8 T cells in ankylosing spondylitis. TCRdb used MiXCR to reprocess the 5' RACE reads, holding one entry per CDR3 protein. The sample carries roughly 91,000 distinct CDR3 sequences, roughly 8.3% recorded once. Input material: blood, either unsorted or a sorted T cell fraction (not recorded which). Every receptor here comes from a male donor with ankylosing spondylitis or in good health (not recorded which).

This clonotype was seen ten or more times. This chain uses TRBV12-3 or TRBV12-4 with TRBJ1-1; unclear D gene. The CDR3 has 16 amino acids. V was clipped by 6 bases and J by 1 base, with 18 bases between them. Written as DNA, the CDR3 is TGTGCCAGCAGCCACGGCCCGTCGGACGGGAACACTGAAGCTTTCTTT. Protein product: CASSHGPSDGNTEAFF.

The chain couples TRBV29-1 to TRBJ2-7; possible D gene TRBD1, 6 bases. V gave up 3 bases and J gave up 9 bases, with 24 bases separating them. Germline loops: CDR1 SQVTM, CDR2 ANQGSEA. The CDR3 is 15 residues long. The CDR3 region is CSVDPHDRPGEGQYF. The CDR3 coding sequence is TGCAGCGTTGATCCCCACGACAGGCCCGGAGAAGGGCAGTACTTC.

This clonotype has at least ten counts. This chain connects TRBV20-1 to TRBJ1-1; D possibly corresponds to TRBD1 (5 bases). Germline CDR1 is DFQATT and CDR2 is SNEGSKA (reference sequence). This CDR3 region has 11 residues. As DNA, the CDR3 is TGCATTGGGGCCGGGGTGGCTGAAGCTTTCTTT. Translation: CIGAGVAEAFF.

This clonotype was found many times. The rearrangement links TRBV5-1 to TRBJ2-7, with D unresolved. Germline V CDR1 and CDR2: SGHRS, YFSETQ. Trimming removed 3 bases at V and 4 bases at J, with 32 bases between. The CDR3 runs 20 residues. CDR3 in amino acids: CASSSPSSARELREAYEQYF. CDR3 DNA sequence: TGCGCCAGCAGCTCCCCGTCCAGCGCAAGGGAACTTCGAGAGGCTTACGAGCAGTACTTC.

This clonotype occurred many times. The V and J genes are TRBV3-1 and TRBJ1-1; D is possibly TRBD1 (5 bases). The CDR3 is 15 residues long. V was cut by 2 bases and J by 5 bases, with 15 bases left in between. Germline CDR1 LGHDT, CDR2 YNNKEL (reference sequence). The CDR3 sequence is CASSQLGGLATEAFF. The CDR3 coding sequence is TGTGCCAGCAGCCAACTTGGGGGTCTGGCGACTGAAGCTTTCTTT.

This rearrangement joins TRBV6-2 or TRBV6-3 to TRBJ2-1, with D uncertain. V lost 4 bases and J 5 bases, leaving 6 bases between the germline ends. Germline-derived CDR1 and CDR2 are MNHEY and SVGEGT. The CDR3 extends over 12 amino acids. The CDR3: CASSSLNNEQFF. CDR3 nucleotides: TGTGCCAGCAGTTCTTTAAACAATGAGCAGTTCTTC.

This clonotype was seen at least ten times. The CDR3 DNA reads TGCAGTGCCCTGTATGGATTAGCGGGAGATGCTGGGTTCTTC. The encoded protein is CSALYGLAGDAGFF. This chain connects TRBV20-1 to TRBJ2-1; 9 positions match TRBD2. Germline CDR1 DFQATT, CDR2 SNEGSKA (reference sequence). Germline trimming cut 6 bases from V and 15 bases from J; bases unmatched to any gene: 18. CDR3 length: 14 residues.

This clonotype was detected ten times or more. This sequence joins TRBV20-1 and TRBJ2-3; 7 positions agree with TRBD1. From germline, CDR1 is DFQATT and CDR2 SNEGSKA (reference sequence). The CDR3 spans 13 residues. V gave up 3 bases and J gave up 1 base; unmatched junction bases: 1. The CDR3 loop is CSARGTGTDTQYF. DNA of the CDR3: TGCAGTGCTAGGGGGACAGGCACAGATACGCAGTATTTT.

This clonotype has only a few counts. The chain combines TRBV20-1 with TRBJ1-4, with a weak D call TRBD1 (5 bases). The germline gives CDR1 DFQATT, CDR2 SNEGSKA (reference sequence). Trimming shortened V by 3 bases and J by 3 bases, and 11 bases separated the two germline ends. The CDR3 extends over 14 amino acids. CDR3 sequence (DNA): TGCAGTGCTAGTCACGGAGGGGCTAATGAAAAACTGTTTTTT. It is translated as CSASHGGANEKLFF.

This clonotype was observed many times. The V call is TRBV5-6, the J call TRBJ2-1; D perhaps matches TRBD1 (5 bases). CDR1 is SGHDT and CDR2 is YYEEEE in the germline V gene. The CDR3 extends over 14 amino acids. Trimming stripped 0 bases from V and 12 bases from J, with 16 bases between. The CDR3 spells CASSLGDSPVGQFF. In DNA form, the CDR3 reads TGTGCCAGCAGCTTGGGTGACAGTCCCGTTGGGCAGTTCTTC.

This clonotype was recorded at least ten times. The J gene is TRBJ1-4, the V gene TRBV7-6; unclear D gene. The CDR3 extends over 15 amino acids. The V gene lost 3 bases and the J gene lost 0 bases, with 8 bases spanning the gap. Germline V gene lookup returns CDR1 SGHVS and CDR2 FNYEAQ. The CDR3 nucleotides read TGTGCCAGCAGCTTTGCGGGCTCAACTAATGAAAAACTGTTTTTT. Its protein is CASSFAGSTNEKLFF.

This clonotype was counted many times. The chain links TRBV29-1 to TRBJ1-1; unclear D gene. CDR1 and CDR2 (germline): SQVTM, ANQGSEA. V was clipped by 4 bases and J by 4 bases, with 13 bases between them. The length of the CDR3 is 13 residues. CDR3 residues: CSVVTYGSTEAFF. CDR3 nucleotide sequence: TGCAGCGTTGTGACCTACGGTAGCACTGAAGCTTTCTTT.

This clonotype was seen repeatedly, ten times or more. The chain links TRBV6-2 or TRBV6-3 to TRBJ1-4; D is ambiguous. The CDR3 runs 12 residues. Germline lookup yields CDR1 MNHEY and CDR2 SVGEGT. V lost 6 bases to trimming and J lost 3 bases, with 5 bases between them. CDR3 protein: CASRPPNEKLFF. CDR3 coding DNA: TGTGCCAGCAGGCCACCTAATGAAAAACTGTTTTTT.

This clonotype was detected a few times. This sequence joins TRBV20-1 and TRBJ1-4; D uncertain. The germline V and J ends were trimmed by 0 bases and 5 bases, with 10 bases remaining between them. Germline CDR1 DFQATT, CDR2 SNEGSKA (reference sequence). This CDR3 is built from 14 residues. The CDR3 loop reads CSARDRRVNEKLFF. CDR3 bases: TGCAGTGCTAGAGATCGGCGGGTCAATGAAAAACTGTTTTTT.